Given below is one TCR beta chain in context. Construction of the TCRbeta library involved unique molecular identifiers. From the PCR reads, TCRdb called clonotypes with MiXCR, one entry per CDR3 protein. The data contain hundreds of thousands of distinct CDR3 sequences, 16% of them singletons. The entry originates in a study of T-cell reconstitution after alpha-beta-depleted transplantation in children. The CDR3 is made up of 14 amino acids. Trimming left V 3 bases short and J 4 bases short, with 12 bases between. In germline, CDR1 is MNHNS, CDR2 SASEGT. V is TRBV6-1 and J is TRBJ1-1; no reliable D call. Here the sequenced sample was PBMCs from the stem cell graft donor, taken from the stem cell graft. The sequence was collected from a human donor who donated a stem cell graft to a child with acute myeloid leukemia. The CDR3 region is CASSDRGLITEAFF. For the CDR3, the DNA is TGTGCCAGCAGTGATCGTGGGCTGATCACTGAAGCTTTCTTT.